This T cell receptor beta chain was obtained from a study of T-cell reconstitution after alpha-beta-depleted transplantation in children. Notes on the study in general: After transplant, at about two months, alpha-beta T cells were reportedly derived from several hundred expanded graft clones. Some patients owed their high day-60 TCRbeta diversity to surviving recipient T cells and thymic progenitors. Once a year had passed after transplant, T-cell counts and diversity came mostly from newly produced T cells.

The V and J ends lost 4 bases and 1 base, in that order; junction bases with no gene match: 2. Germline CDR1 and CDR2: SGHAT and FQDESV (reference sequence). The CDR3 spans 15 residues. For TCRbeta, the library was prepared with unique molecular identifiers. In TCRdb, the PCR reads were re-called with MiXCR into one record per CDR3 protein. The sample records some 840,000 distinct CDR3 sequences, roughly 15% being singletons. Regarding this clonotype: Its antigen is as yet unknown.

Sequenced here: PBMCs, mostly from graft donor cells, sampled 360 days after TCRalphabeta/CD19-depleted stem cell transplant. This chain connects TRBV11-1 to TRBJ2-1; 9 bases map to TRBD1. The receptor was derived from a male patient aged 10 to 17 who had a stem cell transplant for acute lymphoblastic leukemia, so the T cells may come from the graft donor. CDR3 in amino acids: CASSSGQGSYNEQFF. The CDR3 DNA sequence: TGTGCCAGCAGCTCGGGACAGGGTTCCTACAATGAGCAGTTCTTC.